Listed below are T cell receptor beta chains from one sample, sequenced in a study of T-cell reconstitution after alpha-beta-depleted transplantation in children. TCRdb processed the PCR reads anew with MiXCR; each CDR3 protein has one entry. The data hold about 900,000 distinct CDR3 sequences, with under 30% observed a single time. Sequenced material: PBMCs, mostly from graft donor cells, taken 360 days after TCRalphabeta/CD19-depleted stem cell transplant. The receptor source for this set is a boy less than two years old who had a stem cell transplant for SCID, so the T cells may come from the graft donor. Each CDR3 is given with its conserved first and last residue. Each record gives: J gene, V gene, clone size, D gene, CDR3 DNA, CDR3 protein. A D gene is named only where the DNA matches it firmly. Clone size is stated in some rows and not others, as once, few, many or a class when expanded.

TRBJ2-3,TRBV20-1,few,-,TGCAGTGCTGAGATGAGGGACAGCACAGATACGCAGTATTTT,CSAEMRDSTDTQYF
TRBJ2-7,TRBV10-3,-,-,TGTGCCATCAGTGACCGGGACGCTAGGACCTACGAGCAGTACTTC,CAISDRDARTYEQYF
TRBJ2-7,TRBV6-1,-,-,TGTGCCAGCAGTCGCGCCCCTCTCTCCTACGAGCAGTACTTC,CASSRAPLSYEQYF
TRBJ1-5,TRBV6-1,few,-,TGTGCCAGCAGGGACAGCTTCAGGGGAGCTAGCAATCAGCCCCAGCATTTT,CASRDSFRGASNQPQHF
TRBJ1-2,TRBV10-2,-,-,TGCGCCGGCCAACGAGCAGGGGATCCTGGCTACACCTTC,CAGQRAGDPGYTF
TRBJ2-5,TRBV5-6,few,-,TGTGCCAGCAGCTTGAGTAGTATGTCGGAGACCCAGTACTTC,CASSLSSMSETQYF
TRBJ2-5,TRBV12-3/TRBV12-4,-,-,TGTGCCAGCCATGTTTGGCCCCGGGGTCACGGAGAGACCCAGTACTTC,CASHVWPRGHGETQYF
TRBJ1-1,TRBV12-3/TRBV12-4,few,-,TGTGCCAGCAGTTCCCCGGACGGATTGAACACTGAAGCTTTCTTT,CASSSPDGLNTEAFF
TRBJ1-1,TRBV12-3/TRBV12-4,-,TRBD1,TGTGCCAGCAGTTGGGACAGCACTGAAGCTTTCTTT,CASSWDSTEAFF
TRBJ2-1,TRBV28,-,-,TGTGCCAGCAGTAACGTCCTCTTTCCCAACAATGAGCAGTTCTTC,CASSNVLFPNNEQFF
TRBJ2-2,TRBV10-3,many,TRBD1,TGTGCCATCAGGGGACAGGGGTGGGAGCTGTTTTTT,CAIRGQGWELFF
TRBJ1-3,TRBV7-9,-,-,TGTGCCAGCAGCCGACGACCCTTCCATGACTCTGGAAACACCATATATTTT,CASSRRPFHDSGNTIYF
TRBJ2-5,TRBV7-2,-,-,TGTGCCAGCAGCTTAGATTCACTAGAGACCCAGTACTTC,CASSLDSLETQYF
TRBJ2-4,TRBV12-3/TRBV12-4,-,-,TGTGCCAGCAGTTTAGTAGGGGAGCCTCACTTAAACATTCAGTACTTC,CASSLVGEPHLNIQYF
TRBJ2-1,TRBV5-5,-,-,TGTGCCAGCAGCGTGGCAGGGCGGAATGAGCAGTTCTTC,CASSVAGRNEQFF
TRBJ2-7,TRBV5-1,-,-,TGCGCCAACAGCTTGGAAGGAATGGCAGGGATCTCCTACGAGCAGTACTTC,CANSLEGMAGISYEQYF
TRBJ2-7,TRBV15,-,TRBD2,TGTGCCACCAGCAGAGATTTGGGAGGGCCCGAGCAGTACTTC,CATSRDLGGPEQYF
TRBJ2-4,TRBV2,-,-,TGTGCCAGCAGTGAAACGAGACAGCCAAACATTCAGTACTTC,CASSETRQPNIQYF
TRBJ2-2,TRBV7-3,-,-,TGTGCCAGCAGCTCTTCCCTTGGAACCGGGGAGCTGTTTTTT,CASSSSLGTGELFF
TRBJ1-2,TRBV12-3/TRBV12-4,-,-,TGTGCCAGCAGTTTAGGGCGGGAGTACTATGGCTACACCTTC,CASSLGREYYGYTF
TRBJ2-7,TRBV13,many,TRBD2,TGTGCCAGCAGCCTCGGACTAGCGGGGGGAGAGCAGTACTTC,CASSLGLAGGEQYF
TRBJ2-3,TRBV20-1,few,TRBD2,TGCAGTGCTCCACTCGTCATGGGGAGGGAGGATACGCAGTATTTT,CSAPLVMGREDTQYF
TRBJ2-1,TRBV5-1,-,-,TGCGCCAGCAGCTTGGGTGCGGGGTGGTACAATGAGCAGTTCTTC,CASSLGAGWYNEQFF
TRBJ1-6,TRBV5-1,-,-,TGCGCCAGCAGCCCCGCCCGGGGGACGGGGAGCGAGTCACCCCTCCACTTT,CASSPARGTGSESPLHF
TRBJ1-1,TRBV12-3/TRBV12-4,-,TRBD1,TGTGCCAGCACCTTGACAGGGTCGAACACTGAAGCTTTCTTT,CASTLTGSNTEAFF
TRBJ2-1,TRBV2,-,-,TGTGCCAGCAGCGAACGGGGGCCAGAGTACAATGAGCAGTTCTTC,CASSERGPEYNEQFF
TRBJ1-4,TRBV5-1,-,-,TGCGCCAGCAGCCTGGGGGGGCGCACAACTAATGAAAAACTGTTTTTT,CASSLGGRTTNEKLFF
TRBJ2-2,TRBV7-7,-,-,TGTGCCAGCAGCGCGGTTGCGAACACCGGGGAGCTGTTTTTT,CASSAVANTGELFF
TRBJ2-7,TRBV3-1,few,-,TGTGCCAGCAGCCAGGAAGGGACGGCTCGACGGTACGAGCAGTACTTC,CASSQEGTARRYEQYF
TRBJ2-7,TRBV12-3/TRBV12-4,-,TRBD1,TGTGCCAGCAGGAGGACAGGGGGGGCCTACGAGCAGTACTTC,CASRRTGGAYEQYF
TRBJ2-2,TRBV15,-,-,TGTGCCACCAGCAGAGCCCCGGGGGTGGGGGCCGGGGAGCTGTTTTTT,CATSRAPGVGAGELFF
TRBJ2-7,TRBV7-6,-,-,TGTGCCAGCAGCAAAGGGGGTTCCGGCTACGAGCAGTACTTC,CASSKGGSGYEQYF
TRBJ2-3,TRBV19,-,TRBD1,TGTGCCAGTATCCCAGGGGGCGCGGGAGATACGCAGTATTTT,CASIPGGAGDTQYF
TRBJ1-1,TRBV19,-,-,TGTGCCAGTAGTATAGAGGGCAGACTTTTGAACACTGAAGCTTTCTTT,CASSIEGRLLNTEAFF
TRBJ2-5,TRBV2,-,-,TGTGCCAGCAGCGGCGGGGTAATAACTCAAGAGACCCAGTACTTC,CASSGGVITQETQYF
TRBJ2-2,TRBV3-1,few,TRBD2,TGTGCCAGCAGCCCCGCCCTAGCGGGGGGCACCGGGGAGCTGTTTTTT,CASSPALAGGTGELFF
TRBJ2-1,TRBV20-1,-,-,TGCAGTGCTAGGAGGGAAGCGGGTGAGCAGTTCTTC,CSARREAGEQFF
TRBJ2-1,TRBV28,few,-,TGTGCCAGCAGTTCCCAGGGCCCCCCGGCCGATGAGCAGTTCTTC,CASSSQGPPADEQFF
TRBJ1-2,TRBV29-1,-,-,TGCAGCGTTGGCCTGCTGTCCTATGGCTACACCTTC,CSVGLLSYGYTF
TRBJ2-7,TRBV5-1,few,-,TGCGCCAGCAGCTTGCAGTTGAGGTACGAGCAGTACTTC,CASSLQLRYEQYF
TRBJ2-3,TRBV18,-,-,TGTGCCAGCTCACTAGACAACATTGAGGTCTACACAGATACGCAGTATTTT,CASSLDNIEVYTDTQYF
TRBJ2-3,TRBV7-8,-,-,TGTGCCAGCAGCCAACGGCGAGACCAATGGGGCACAGATACGCAGTATTTT,CASSQRRDQWGTDTQYF